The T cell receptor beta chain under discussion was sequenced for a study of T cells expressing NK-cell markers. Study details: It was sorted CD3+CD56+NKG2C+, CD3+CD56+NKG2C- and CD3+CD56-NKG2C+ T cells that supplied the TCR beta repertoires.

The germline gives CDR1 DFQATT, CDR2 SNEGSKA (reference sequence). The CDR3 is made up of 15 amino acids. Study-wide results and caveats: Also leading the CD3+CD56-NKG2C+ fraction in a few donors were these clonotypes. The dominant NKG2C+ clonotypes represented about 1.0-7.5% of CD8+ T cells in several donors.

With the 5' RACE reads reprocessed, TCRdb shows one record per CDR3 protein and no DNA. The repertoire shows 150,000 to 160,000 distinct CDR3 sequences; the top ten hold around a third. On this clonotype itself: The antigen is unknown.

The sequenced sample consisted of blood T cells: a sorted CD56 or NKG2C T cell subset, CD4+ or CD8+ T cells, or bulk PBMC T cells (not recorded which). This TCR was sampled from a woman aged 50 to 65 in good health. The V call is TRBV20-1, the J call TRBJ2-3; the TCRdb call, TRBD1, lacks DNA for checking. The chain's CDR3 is CSARHGADWADTQYF.